Following are 4 T cell receptor beta chains from one sample sequenced in a study of identifying expanded T cells in peripheral blood. Repertoires were generated with immunoSEQ multiplex PCR, while TCRdb's copy carries only in-frame clones and drops some. The table includes 80,000 to 90,000 clones, 75% to 90% detected once. The sample was blood. The receptors come from a person aged 18 to 70 in good health.

The rearrangement links TRBV7-2 to TRBJ1-6; D is possibly TRBD1 (6 bases). The CDR3 has 14 amino acids. V gave up 1 base and J gave up 14 bases, with 15 bases separating them. CDR1 and CDR2 from the germline V gene are SGHTA and FQGNSA. The CDR3 loop reads CASSLVQGPWALHF. The DNA for the CDR3 is TGTGCCAGCAGCTTAGTTCAGGGGCCTTGGGCCCTCCACTTT. Variable domain in full (rest from reference TRBV7-2 and TRBJ1-6): GAGVSQSPSNKVTEKGKDVELRCDPISGHTALYWYRQSLGQGLEFLIYFQGNSAPDKSGLPSDRFSAERTGGSVSTLTIQRTQQEDSAVYLCASSLVQGPWALHFGNGTRLTVT.

The chain uses TRBV7-9 and TRBJ1-2; maybe TRBD1 (6 bases). The CDR3 contains 15 residues. Per the germline V gene, CDR1 is SEHNR and CDR2 is FQNEAQ (reference sequence). V was trimmed by 6 bases and J by 4 bases, leaving 18 bases between them. For the CDR3, the DNA is TGTGCCAGCAGTCCTACGGCAGGGGAAACCTATGGCTACACCTTC. Amino acids: CASSPTAGETYGYTF.

This clone was picked up one time. V usage is TRBV19 and J usage is TRBJ2-6, with D unresolved. Germline V gene lookup returns CDR1 LNHDA and CDR2 SQIVND (reference sequence). The CDR3 is 15 residues long. Deletions cut 7 bases from V and 4 bases from J, with 14 bases between. CDR3 sequence reads: CASISPSSGANVLTF. CDR3 DNA: TGTGCCAGTATCTCACCTTCCTCCGGGGCCAACGTCCTGACTTTC.

The rearrangement joins TRBV11-3 to TRBJ1-1; D may be TRBD1 (6 bases). Germline V gene lookup returns CDR1 SGHNT and CDR2 YENEEA. The germline V and J ends were trimmed by 1 base and 10 bases, with 22 bases remaining between them. This CDR3 contains 16 residues. CDR3 nucleotide sequence: TGTGCCAGCAGCTTAGCGCTAGTTTTGACTGGAGGGGGAGCTTTCTTT. It encodes CASSLALVLTGGGAFF.